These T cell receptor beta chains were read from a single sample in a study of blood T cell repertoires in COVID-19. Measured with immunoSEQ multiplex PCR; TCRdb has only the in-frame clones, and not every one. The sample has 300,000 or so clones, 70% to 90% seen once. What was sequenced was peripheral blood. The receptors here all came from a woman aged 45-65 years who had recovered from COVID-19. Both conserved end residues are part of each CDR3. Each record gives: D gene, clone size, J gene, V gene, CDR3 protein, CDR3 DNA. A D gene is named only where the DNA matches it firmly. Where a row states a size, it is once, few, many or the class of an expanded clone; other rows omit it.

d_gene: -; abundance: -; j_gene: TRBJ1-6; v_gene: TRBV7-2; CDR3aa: CASSLVLSPLHF; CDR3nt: TGTGCCAGCAGCTTAGTCTTGTCACCCCTCCACTTT
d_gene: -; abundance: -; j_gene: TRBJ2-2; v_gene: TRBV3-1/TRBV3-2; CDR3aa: CASQYTGELFF; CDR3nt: TGTGCCAGTCAGTACACCGGGGAGCTGTTTTTT
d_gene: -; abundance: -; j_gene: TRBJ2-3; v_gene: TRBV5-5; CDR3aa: CASSLGLESDTQYF; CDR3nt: TGTGCCAGCAGCTTGGGACTAGAGTCAGATACGCAGTATTTT
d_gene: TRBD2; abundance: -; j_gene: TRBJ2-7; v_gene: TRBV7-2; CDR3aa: CASSLESSGLYEQYF; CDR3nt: TGTGCCAGCAGCTTAGAGTCTAGCGGGCTTTACGAGCAGTACTTC
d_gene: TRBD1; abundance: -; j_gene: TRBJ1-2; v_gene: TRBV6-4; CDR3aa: CASSDSRGRFLTF; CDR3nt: TGTGCCAGCAGTGATTCAAGGGGGCGGTTTCTCACCTTC
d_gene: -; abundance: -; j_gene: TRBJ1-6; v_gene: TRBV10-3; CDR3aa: CAITAGKGSPLHF; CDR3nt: TGTGCCATCACCGCAGGGAAGGGTTCACCCCTCCACTTT
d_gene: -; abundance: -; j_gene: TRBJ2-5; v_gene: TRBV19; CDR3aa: CASSMTRLLGSGGETQYF; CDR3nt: TGTGCCAGTAGTATGACCCGGCTTTTGGGGAGCGGTGGTGAGACCCAGTACTTC
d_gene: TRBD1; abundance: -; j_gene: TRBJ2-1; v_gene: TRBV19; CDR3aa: CASSIDPRGRYNEQFF; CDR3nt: TGTGCCAGTAGTATAGATCCCAGGGGGCGGTACAATGAGCAGTTCTTC
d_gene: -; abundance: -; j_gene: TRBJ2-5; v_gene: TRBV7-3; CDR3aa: CASSLGEETQYF; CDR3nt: TGTGCCAGCAGCCTAGGGGAAGAGACCCAGTACTTC
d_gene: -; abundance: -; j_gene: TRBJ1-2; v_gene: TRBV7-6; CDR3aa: CASSLAQGGGYTF; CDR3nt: TGTGCCAGCAGCTTAGCGCAGGGAGGGGGCTACACCTTC
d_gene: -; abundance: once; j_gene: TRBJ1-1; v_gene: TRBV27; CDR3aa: CASSFNGNTEAFF; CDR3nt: TGTGCCAGCAGTTTCAACGGGAACACTGAAGCTTTCTTT
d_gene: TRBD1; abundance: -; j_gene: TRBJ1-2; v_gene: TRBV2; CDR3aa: CASGAQGASGGYTF; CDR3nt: TGTGCCAGCGGCGCCCAGGGGGCATCGGGTGGCTACACCTTC
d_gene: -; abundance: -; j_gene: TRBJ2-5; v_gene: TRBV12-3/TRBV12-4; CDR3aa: CASSLGVGETQYF; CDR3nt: TGTGCCAGCAGTTTGGGAGTCGGGGAGACCCAGTACTTC
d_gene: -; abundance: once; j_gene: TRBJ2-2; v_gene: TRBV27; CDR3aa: CASRLGATGELFF; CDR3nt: TGTGCCAGCAGACTTGGGGCGACCGGGGAGCTGTTTTTT
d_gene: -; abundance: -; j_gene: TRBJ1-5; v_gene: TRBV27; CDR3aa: CASRDSGRFNQPQHF; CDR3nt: TGTGCCAGCCGGGACTCCGGGAGGTTCAATCAGCCCCAGCATTTT
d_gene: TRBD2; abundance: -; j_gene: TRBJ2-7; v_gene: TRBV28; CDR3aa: CASTSSGRIYEQYF; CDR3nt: TGTGCCAGCACCTCTAGCGGGAGAATCTACGAGCAGTACTTC
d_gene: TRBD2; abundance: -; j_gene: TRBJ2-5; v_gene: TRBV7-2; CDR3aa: CASSPSSGGGQETQYF; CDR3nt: TGTGCCAGCAGCCCCTCTAGCGGGGGGGGCCAAGAGACCCAGTACTTC
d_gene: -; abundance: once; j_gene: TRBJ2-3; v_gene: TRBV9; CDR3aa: CASSGGATDTQYF; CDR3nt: TGTGCCAGCAGCGGCGGAGCCACAGATACGCAGTATTTT
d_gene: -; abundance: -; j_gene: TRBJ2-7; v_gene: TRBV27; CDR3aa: CASSLSPGYSYEQYF; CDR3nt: TGTGCCAGCAGTTTGTCCCCGGGTTACTCCTACGAGCAGTACTTC
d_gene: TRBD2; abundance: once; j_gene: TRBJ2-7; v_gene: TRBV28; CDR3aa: CASSFQRGLAGGRGYF; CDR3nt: TGTGCCAGCAGTTTCCAGCGCGGACTAGCGGGAGGGCGGGGGTACTTC
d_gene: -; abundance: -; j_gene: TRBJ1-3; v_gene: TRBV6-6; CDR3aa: CASMGEGTGGNTIYF; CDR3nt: TGTGCCAGCATGGGAGAGGGAACCGGTGGAAACACCATATATTTT
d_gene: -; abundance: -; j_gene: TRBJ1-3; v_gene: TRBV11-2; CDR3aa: CASSLLRGSGNTIYF; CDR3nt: TGTGCCAGCAGCCTTTTACGCGGCTCTGGAAACACCATATATTTT
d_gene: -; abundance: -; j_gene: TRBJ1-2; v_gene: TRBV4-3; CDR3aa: CASSQDSGGRGYTF; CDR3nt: TGCGCCAGCAGCCAAGATAGTGGAGGGCGAGGCTACACCTTC
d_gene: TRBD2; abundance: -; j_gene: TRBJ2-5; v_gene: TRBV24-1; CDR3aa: CATSDLRTTSGQETQYF; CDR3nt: TGTGCCACCAGTGATTTGCGAACGACTAGCGGCCAAGAGACCCAGTACTTC
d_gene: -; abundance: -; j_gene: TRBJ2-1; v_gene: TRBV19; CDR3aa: CASTKRGDGRLGGEQFF; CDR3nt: TGTGCCAGTACCAAAAGGGGTGACGGGAGACTCGGCGGTGAGCAGTTCTTC
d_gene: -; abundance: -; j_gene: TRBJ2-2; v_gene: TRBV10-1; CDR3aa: CASSRDSSNTGELFF; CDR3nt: TGCGCCAGCAGCCGGGACTCCTCGAACACCGGGGAGCTGTTTTTT
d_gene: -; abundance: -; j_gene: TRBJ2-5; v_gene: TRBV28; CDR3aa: CASSSDSWGTQYF; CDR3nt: TGTGCCAGCAGTTCGGACTCTTGGGGGACCCAGTACTTC
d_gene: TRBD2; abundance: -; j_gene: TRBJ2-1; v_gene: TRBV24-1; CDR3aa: CATSDFGTSDNEQFF; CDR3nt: TGTGCCACCAGTGATTTTGGGACTAGTGACAATGAGCAGTTCTTC
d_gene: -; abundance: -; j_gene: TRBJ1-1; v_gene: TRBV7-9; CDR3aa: CASSLVAGANSEAFF; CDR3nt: TGTGCCAGCAGCTTAGTGGCAGGGGCCAATTCTGAAGCTTTCTTT
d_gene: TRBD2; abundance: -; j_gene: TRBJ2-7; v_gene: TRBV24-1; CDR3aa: CATSGEGSYEQYF; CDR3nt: TGTGCCACCAGCGGGGAGGGCTCCTACGAGCAGTACTTC
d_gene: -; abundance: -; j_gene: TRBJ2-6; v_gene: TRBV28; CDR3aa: CASTLPRSGANVLTF; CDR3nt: TGTGCCAGCACCCTACCCCGCTCTGGGGCCAACGTCCTGACTTTC
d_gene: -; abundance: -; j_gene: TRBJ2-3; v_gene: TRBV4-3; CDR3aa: CASSQDLGYTQYF; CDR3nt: TGCGCCAGCAGCCAAGATCTCGGGTATACGCAGTATTTT
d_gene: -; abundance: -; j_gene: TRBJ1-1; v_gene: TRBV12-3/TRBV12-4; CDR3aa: CASSLINYEAFF; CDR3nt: TGTGCCAGCAGTTTAATAAATTATGAAGCTTTCTTT
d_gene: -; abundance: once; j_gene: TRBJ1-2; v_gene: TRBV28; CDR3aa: CASSFQGRNGYTF; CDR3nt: TGTGCCAGCAGTTTTCAGGGTCGAAATGGCTACACCTTC
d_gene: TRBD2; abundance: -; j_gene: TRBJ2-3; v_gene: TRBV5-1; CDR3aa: CASSFWTSGSPNTQYF; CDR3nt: TGCGCCAGCAGCTTTTGGACTAGCGGGAGTCCAAATACGCAGTATTTT
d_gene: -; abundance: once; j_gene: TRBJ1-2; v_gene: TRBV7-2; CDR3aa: CASSLFSRLGGGGYTF; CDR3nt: TGTGCCAGCAGCTTATTTTCGCGCCTGGGTGGAGGAGGCTACACCTTC
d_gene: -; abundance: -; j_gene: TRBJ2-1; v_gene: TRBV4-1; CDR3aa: CASSQPGHLGDEQFF; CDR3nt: TGCGCCAGCAGCCAACCGGGACACCTAGGCGATGAGCAGTTCTTC
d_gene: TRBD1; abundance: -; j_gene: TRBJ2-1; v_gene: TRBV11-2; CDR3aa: CASSIGDRSYNEQFF; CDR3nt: TGTGCCAGCAGCATAGGGGACAGATCCTACAATGAGCAGTTCTTC
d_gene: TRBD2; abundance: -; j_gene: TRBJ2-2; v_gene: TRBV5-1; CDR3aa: CASSTGVTSGTRTNTGELFF; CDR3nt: TGCGCCAGCAGCACCGGGGTCACTAGCGGGACTAGAACGAACACCGGGGAGCTGTTTTTT
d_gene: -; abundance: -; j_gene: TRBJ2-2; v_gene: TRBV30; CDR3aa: CAWNRDTGELFF; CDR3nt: TGTGCCTGGAATCGGGACACCGGGGAGCTGTTTTTT
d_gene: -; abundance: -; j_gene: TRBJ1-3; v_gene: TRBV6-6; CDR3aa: CASMSGSGYEDTIYF; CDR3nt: TGTGCCAGCATGTCCGGTTCTGGGTACGAGGACACCATATATTTT
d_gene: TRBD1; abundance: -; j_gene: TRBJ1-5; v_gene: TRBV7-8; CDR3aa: CASSSSTGRQPQHF; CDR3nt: TGTGCCAGCAGCTCGTCGACAGGGCGCCAGCCCCAGCATTTT
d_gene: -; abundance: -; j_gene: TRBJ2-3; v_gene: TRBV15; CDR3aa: CATSRDRDTQYF; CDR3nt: TGTGCCACCAGCAGAGATCGAGATACGCAGTATTTT
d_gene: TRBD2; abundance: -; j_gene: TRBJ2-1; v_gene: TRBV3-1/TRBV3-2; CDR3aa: CASSQGGEPYNEQFF; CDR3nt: TGTGCCAGCAGCCAGGGGGGGGAACCCTACAATGAGCAGTTCTTC
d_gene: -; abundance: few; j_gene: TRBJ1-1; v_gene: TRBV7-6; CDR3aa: CASSPTGTITEAFF; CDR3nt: TGTGCCAGCAGCCCAACGGGGACAATCACTGAAGCTTTCTTT
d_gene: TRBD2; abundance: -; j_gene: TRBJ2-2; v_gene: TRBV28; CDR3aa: CASSLGLADTGELFF; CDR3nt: TGTGCCAGCAGCCTGGGACTAGCGGACACCGGGGAGCTGTTTTTT
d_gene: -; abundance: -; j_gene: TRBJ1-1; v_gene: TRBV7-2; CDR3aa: CASSLDGGSWGTEAFF; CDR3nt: TGTGCCAGCAGCTTAGATGGGGGGAGTTGGGGCACTGAAGCTTTCTTT
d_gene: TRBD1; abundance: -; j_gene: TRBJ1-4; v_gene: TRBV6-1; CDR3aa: CASSEQPGQGIEKLFF; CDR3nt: TGTGCCAGCAGTGAACAACCGGGACAGGGGATTGAAAAACTGTTTTTT
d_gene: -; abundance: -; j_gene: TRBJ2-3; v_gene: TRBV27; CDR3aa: CASSLRDAGDTQYF; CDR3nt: TGTGCCAGCAGTTTGCGGGATGCGGGTGATACGCAGTATTTT
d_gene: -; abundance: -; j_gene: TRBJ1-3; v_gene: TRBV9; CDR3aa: CASSVSVIDTISGNTIYF; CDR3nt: TGTGCCAGCAGCGTGTCGGTCATTGACACGATCTCTGGAAACACCATATATTTT
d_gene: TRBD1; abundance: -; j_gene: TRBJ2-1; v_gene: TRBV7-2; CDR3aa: CASTPDRAYNEQFF; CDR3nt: TGTGCCAGCACCCCGGACAGGGCCTACAATGAGCAGTTCTTC
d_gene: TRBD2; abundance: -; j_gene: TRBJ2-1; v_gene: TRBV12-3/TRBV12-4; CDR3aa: CASSLRGSGNRFF; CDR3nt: TGTGCCAGCAGTCTAAGGGGAAGCGGGAATAGGTTCTTC
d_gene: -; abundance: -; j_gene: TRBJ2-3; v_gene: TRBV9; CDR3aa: CASSVGAGLTTDTQYF; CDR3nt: TGTGCCAGCAGCGTAGGGGCGGGATTAACCACAGATACGCAGTATTTT
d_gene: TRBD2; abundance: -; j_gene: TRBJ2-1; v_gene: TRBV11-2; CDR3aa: CASSPHPGTSGSGEQFF; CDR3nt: TGTGCCAGCAGCCCACACCCCGGGACTAGCGGGAGTGGAGAGCAGTTCTTC
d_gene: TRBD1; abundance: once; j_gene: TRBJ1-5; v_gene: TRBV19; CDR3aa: CASSQPPGQGWNQPQHF; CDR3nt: TGTGCCAGTAGTCAGCCCCCCGGACAGGGGTGGAATCAGCCCCAGCATTTT
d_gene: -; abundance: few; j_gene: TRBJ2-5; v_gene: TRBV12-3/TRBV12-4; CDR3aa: CASSLQWETQYF; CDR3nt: TGTGCCAGCAGTTTACAGTGGGAGACCCAGTACTTC
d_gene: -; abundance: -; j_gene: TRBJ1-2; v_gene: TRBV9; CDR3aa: CASSVDGGLGGYTF; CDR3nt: TGTGCCAGCAGCGTAGACGGGGGTTTGGGTGGCTACACCTTC
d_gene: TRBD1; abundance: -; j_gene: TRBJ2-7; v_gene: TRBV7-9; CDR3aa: CASSLARGQGFEQYF; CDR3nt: TGTGCCAGCAGCTTAGCGCGGGGACAGGGGTTCGAGCAGTACTTC
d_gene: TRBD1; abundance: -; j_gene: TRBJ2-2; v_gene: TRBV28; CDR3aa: CASSGAGTVNTGELFF; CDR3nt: TGTGCCAGCAGTGGCGCCGGGACAGTGAACACCGGGGAGCTGTTTTTT